The TCR beta chain described here comes from a study of T cells in Graves' hyperthyroidism and ophthalmopathy. Study-level results: Ophthalmopathy and stable hyperthyroidism were told apart by a 13 V-J model.

RNA transcripts provided the source from which TCR beta CDR3 regions were amplified. The TCR CDR3 was amplified in a first-round RT-PCR using the HTBI primer set. TCRdb reanalysed the multiplex PCR reads using MiXCR and keeps one entry per CDR3 protein. The profile shows 300,000 to 350,000 distinct CDR3 sequences, around a sixth of them singletons. As regards this clonotype: Its antigen is unidentified.

Germline V gene lookup returns CDR1 MNHNS and CDR2 SASEGT. V shed 8 bases and J shed 4 bases, with 15 bases lying between them. This CDR3 spans 13 amino acids. The chain employs TRBV6-1 and TRBJ2-7, with a possible D match to TRBD2 (5 bases). The source of this sequence is a woman in her 50s with Graves' hyperthyroidism. The sample comprised blood. The CDR3 loop is CASAMPGSYEQYF. The CDR3 coding sequence is TGTGCCAGCGCGATGCCGGGAAGTTACGAGCAGTACTTC.